Only a few counts were recorded for the clone carrying this TCR beta chain. Its cognate antigen is unknown. The sample holds other DNA sequences that translate to the same CDR3. The data were obtained in a study of shared clonotypes between healthy human individuals. Findings and caveats of the study: Relative to memory subsets, naive subsets generally showed larger estimated richness.

The CDR3 is made up of 16 amino acids. The V gene's germline CDR1 is SGDLS and CDR2 YYNGEE. V was cut by 0 bases and J by 0 bases, with 10 bases left in between. Libraries were prepared by immunoSEQ multiplex PCR; TCRdb keeps only in-frame clonotypes and omits some of them. The sample holds roughly 2.5 million clones, around 90% seen once. This sequence joins TRBV9 and TRBJ1-3; D is ambiguous. This clonotype was sampled from a man in his late teens or twenties in good health. Sequencing was performed on naive CD4+ T cells sorted from blood. Subset: CD45RA+ positively selected. The chain's CDR3 is CASSVEVASSGNTIYF. The CDR3 DNA reads as TGTGCCAGCAGCGTAGAGGTGGCCAGCTCTGGAAACACCATATATTTT.